Presented here are 8 T cell receptor beta chains from one specimen sequenced in a study of regulatory T cells in long-lasting Graves disease. Arm-PCR of CDR3 regions with iRepertoire HTBI primers generated TCR beta libraries. TCRdb passed the multiplex PCR reads through MiXCR, listing each CDR3 protein once. This sample yields roughly 400,000 distinct CDR3 sequences, of which around a fifth are seen a single time; approximately 15% belongs to the top ten. Time point specified: persistent/refractory GD, antithyroid drugs over 5 years with positive TRAb. Researchers made the TCR library from RNA that was extracted from PBMCs. The material sequenced was peripheral blood mononuclear cells (PBMCs), taken when the disease was refractory, from a patient treated with antithyroid drugs. These receptors all stem from a female donor with Graves disease.

This clonotype showed up just a few times. V gene TRBV19 combines with J gene TRBJ2-5; D is undetermined. Germline V gene sequence: CDR1 LNHDA, CDR2 SQIVND (reference sequence). The CDR3 is 13 amino acids. Trimming left V 4 bases short and J 5 bases short, with 11 bases between. The CDR3 reads CASSTRLDETQYF. The DNA of the CDR3 is TGTGCCAGTAGTACCCGGTTGGACGAGACCCAGTACTTC.

In this sample, this clonotype turned up many times. The chain joins TRBV28 to TRBJ2-2, with 7 nucleotides matching TRBD1. V was pared by 2 bases and J by 7 bases, with 10 bases of the junction left unmatched. Germline-derived CDR1 and CDR2 are MDHEN and SYDVKM. This CDR3 has 16 amino acids. This CDR3 is CASSLEGKGASGELFF. The CDR3 DNA reads as TGTGCCAGCAGTTTAGAGGGCAAGGGGGCGAGCGGGGAGCTGTTTTTT. The complete variable domain, with remaining parts taken from reference TRBV28 and TRBJ2-2, reads DVKVTQSSRYLVKRTGEKVFLECVQDMDHENMFWYRQDPGLGLRLIYFSYDVKMKEKGDIPEGYSVSREKKERFSLILESASTNQTSMYLCASSLEGKGASGELFFGEGSRLTVL.

This clonotype appeared once. A much bigger clone sits one base away, suggesting this may be a read error. This chain joins TRBV27 and TRBJ2-7, with 7 bases lining up with TRBD2. Germline assignment: CDR1 MNHEY and CDR2 SMNVEV (reference sequence). The CDR3 has 15 residues. The CDR3 sequence: CASSISGRGAYEQYF. The CDR3 DNA sequence: TGTGCCAGCAGTATATCTGGGAGGGGCGCCTACGAGCAGTACTTC.

This chain joins TRBV7-9 and TRBJ1-1; 7 positions match TRBD1. The CDR3 sequence is 15 residues long. CDR1 and CDR2 (germline): SEHNR, FQNEAQ (reference sequence). The V and J ends lost 5 bases and 1 base, in that order; junction bases with no gene match: 7. The CDR3 nucleotides read TGTGCCAGCAGCCCAGGGGGACAAGGGAACACTGAAGCTTTCTTT. Its protein is CASSPGGQGNTEAFF.

This clonotype was detected only a few times. This chain connects TRBV15 to TRBJ1-5; D gene ambiguous. The germline V gene has CDR1 LNHNV and CDR2 YYDKDF (reference sequence). The CDR3 loop spans 12 amino acids. V was clipped by 6 bases and J by 4 bases, with 7 bases between them. The CDR3: CATRSGNQPQHF. The CDR3, as DNA: TGTGCCACCAGGTCGGGGAATCAGCCCCAGCATTTT.

This clonotype has just a few counts. The rearrangement links TRBV12-3 or TRBV12-4 to TRBJ1-5, with TRBD1 as a possible D gene (6 bases). The V end lost 4 bases, the J end lost 0 bases, and 10 bases lay between the germline ends. The CDR3 extends over 15 amino acids. The CDR3 here is CASSSQGFSNQPQHF. CDR3 bases: TGTGCCAGCAGTTCACAGGGCTTTAGCAATCAGCCCCAGCATTTT.

This clonotype appeared many times. The CDR3 sequence is CASRRQGVHEQYF. In DNA, the CDR3 is TGTGCCAGCAGACGGCAGGGAGTCCACGAGCAGTACTTC. The chain uses TRBV28 and TRBJ2-7, with D perhaps matching TRBD1 or TRBD2 (5 bases each). This CDR3 comprises 13 residues. V lost 6 bases and J lost 5, with 14 bases in between. Germline CDR1 and CDR2: MDHEN and SYDVKM.

This clonotype appeared a few times. CDR3 region: CASTKRGSGANVLTF. The CDR3 DNA reads TGTGCCAGCACGAAGCGGGGCTCTGGGGCCAACGTCCTGACTTTC. V is TRBV27 and J is TRBJ2-6, with 7 nucleotides matching TRBD2. V was pared by 7 bases and J by 0 bases, with 3 bases of the junction left unmatched. The germline CDR1 and CDR2 sequences are MNHEY and SMNVEV (reference sequence). The CDR3 consists of 15 residues.